Each of the 13 T cell receptor beta chains below was sequenced from the same sample in a study of CD8+ T cells in alopecia areata. Extraction of RNA preceded its reverse transcription into cDNA, which served as the sequencing template. Sequenced by immunoSEQ multiplex PCR; TCRdb stores in-frame clones only, minus some. The sample yields 250,000 to 300,000 clones, 58% seen once. Treatment described: oral pan-JAK inhibitor, 5-10 mg twice daily. Sequenced material: CD4+ T cells sorted from blood, taken at week 24, from a patient treated with tofacitinib. These TCRs come from a human donor with alopecia areata.

The V call is TRBV28, the J call TRBJ2-5; D gene uncertain. CDR1 MDHEN and CDR2 SYDVKM come from the germline V gene. CDR3 length: 15 residues. Trimming stripped 6 bases from V and 0 bases from J, with 14 bases between. CDR3 amino acids: CASSPPTPYQETQYF. The CDR3 region has the DNA TGTGCCAGCAGCCCCCCGACACCGTACCAAGAGACCCAGTACTTC.

This chain uses TRBV4-1 with TRBJ2-5; D is unclear. CDR1 MGHRA and CDR2 YSYEKL come from the germline V gene. Trimming took off 2 bases at V and 1 base at J, with 8 bases between the two ends. The CDR3 sequence is 14 residues long. Here the CDR3 reads CASSQSGPQETQYF. The CDR3 DNA reads TGCGCCAGCAGCCAATCAGGACCCCAAGAGACCCAGTACTTC.

This clone was detected only a few times. The chain is built from TRBV30 and TRBJ2-3; D might be TRBD1 or TRBD2, each matching 6 bases. Germline loops: CDR1 GTSNPN, CDR2 SVGIG (reference sequence). Trimming removed 2 bases from V and 4 bases from J, with 16 bases in between. The CDR3 spans 15 residues. The CDR3 bases are TGTGCCTGGAGTCCGGGACTCGGGGGCCCAGATACGCAGTATTTT. This translates into CAWSPGLGGPDTQYF.

The chain is built from TRBV2 and TRBJ2-5, with D tentatively TRBD2 (6 bases). Between the trimmed V and J ends, which lost 3 bases and 4 bases, there was a span of 15 bases. The CDR3 runs to 15 residues. CDR1 SNHLY and CDR2 FYNNEI come from the germline V gene. The DNA for the CDR3 is TGTGCCAGCAGTGAGGGGCGGGGAGGACGAGAGACCCAGTACTTC. Translation gives CASSEGRGGRETQYF.

V is TRBV29-1 and J is TRBJ1-1; maybe TRBD1 (6 bases). V was clipped by 3 bases and J by 4 bases, with 12 bases between them. Germline CDR1 reads SQVTM; CDR2 reads ANQGSEA. CDR3 size: 13 residues. CDR3 sequence reads: CSVDRGSGTEAFF. The CDR3 bases are TGCAGCGTTGACAGGGGTAGCGGCACTGAAGCTTTCTTT.

This clone was seen more than once but under ten times. The J gene is TRBJ1-5, the V gene TRBV7-2, with 7 bases lining up with TRBD1. V dropped 5 bases and J dropped 0; count of bases not matched to a gene: 10. The CDR3 contains 17 residues. Germline assignment: CDR1 SGHTA and CDR2 FQGNSA. In DNA, the CDR3 is TGTGCCAGCAGCCGCCTCACCGACAGGGTTAGCAATCAGCCCCAGCATTTT. It translates to CASSRLTDRVSNQPQHF.

The chain couples TRBV5-1 to TRBJ1-1; unclear D gene. Germline CDR1 reads SGHRS; CDR2 reads YFSETQ. The CDR3 totals 15 residues. V lost 0 bases, J lost 3 bases, and 12 bases lay in between. The CDR3 DNA follows: TGCGCCAGCAGCTTGGATAAAGGGATGGACACTGAAGCTTTCTTT. Translated: CASSLDKGMDTEAFF.

A word on this clone: The sample holds other DNA sequences that translate to the same CDR3. The genes are TRBV9 and TRBJ1-4, with 9 bases that match TRBD1. Germline V gene lookup returns CDR1 SGDLS and CDR2 YYNGEE. The V and J ends lost 4 bases and 7 bases, in that order; junction bases with no gene match: 5. This CDR3 has 14 residues. CDR3 amino acids: CASSTGQGGEKLFF. CDR3 bases: TGTGCCAGCAGCACGGGACAGGGTGGTGAAAAACTGTTTTTT.

The chain uses TRBV25-1 and TRBJ2-2; the D gene is possibly TRBD1 (7 bases). This CDR3 contains 14 residues. Trimming left V 8 bases short and J 2 bases short, with 12 bases between. Germline V gene sequence: CDR1 MGHDK, CDR2 SYGVNS. The CDR3 region has the DNA TGTGCCAGCGGCGGGACAGCAAACACCGGGGAGCTGTTTTTT. Its translation: CASGGTANTGELFF.

This rearrangement joins TRBV10-3 to TRBJ2-5; TRBD2 is a possible D gene (6 bases). Germline CDR1 and CDR2: ENHRY and SYGVKD. The CDR3 covers 13 residues. Between the trimmed V and J ends, which lost 7 bases and 6 bases, there was a span of 15 bases. The CDR3 DNA is TGTGCCATCACCGATCTAGCGACTAAGACCCAGTACTTC. It is translated as CAITDLATKTQYF.

The rearrangement joins TRBV7-2 to TRBJ1-1, with TRBD1 as a possible D gene (5 bases). With 5 bases removed from V and 7 bases from J, the gap between germline ends came to 23 bases. The CDR3 totals 16 residues. The V gene's germline CDR1 is SGHTA and CDR2 FQGNSA. For the CDR3, the DNA is TGTGCCAGCAGCCCGCGCGGGGGAGGCCGCACTGGTGAAGCTTTCTTT. This gives the protein CASSPRGGGRTGEAFF.

The rearrangement joins TRBV30 to TRBJ2-5; D is ambiguous. The V gene lost 7 bases and the J gene lost 9 bases, with 15 bases spanning the gap. The CDR3 totals 11 residues. Germline V CDR1 and CDR2: GTSNPN, SVGIG (reference sequence). This CDR3 reads CASQVGQAQYF. CDR3 coding DNA: TGTGCCTCCCAGGTTGGTCAGGCCCAGTACTTC.

This clone was seen once. V is TRBV27 and J is TRBJ1-2; 11 positions match TRBD1. The CDR3 length is 15 residues. Losses at the gene ends were 8 bases for V and 5 bases for J; bases not matched to a gene: 10. Looked up from germline, CDR1 is MNHEY and CDR2 is SMNVEV (reference sequence). As DNA, the CDR3 is TGTGCCAGCTTGGGGGACCGGGACAGGGGGTATGGCTACACCTTC. Its translation is CASLGDRDRGYGYTF.